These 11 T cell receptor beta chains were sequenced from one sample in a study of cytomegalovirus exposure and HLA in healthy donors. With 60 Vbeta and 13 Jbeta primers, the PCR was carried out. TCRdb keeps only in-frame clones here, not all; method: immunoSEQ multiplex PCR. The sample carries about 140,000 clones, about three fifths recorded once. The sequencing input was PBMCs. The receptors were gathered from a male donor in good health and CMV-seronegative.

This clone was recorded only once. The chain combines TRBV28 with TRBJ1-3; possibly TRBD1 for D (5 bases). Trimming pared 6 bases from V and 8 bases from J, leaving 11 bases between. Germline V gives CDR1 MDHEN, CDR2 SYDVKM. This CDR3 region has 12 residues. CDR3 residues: CASSPGGYTIYF. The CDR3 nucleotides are TGTGCCAGCAGCCCCGGGGGGTACACCATATATTTT. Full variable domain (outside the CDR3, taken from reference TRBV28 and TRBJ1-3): DVKVTQSSRYLVKRTGEKVFLECVQDMDHENMFWYRQDPGLGLRLIYFSYDVKMKEKGDIPEGYSVSREKKERFSLILESASTNQTSMYLCASSPGGYTIYFGEGSWLTVV.

This CDR3 reads CASGLPPPGGGASDNEQFF. CDR3 bases: TGTGCTAGTGGTTTGCCCCCCCCGGGCGGGGGGGCCTCTGACAATGAGCAGTTCTTC. V and J are TRBV12-5 and TRBJ2-1, with TRBD2 matching 9 bases. The ends lost 2 bases at V and 5 bases at J; junction bases unmatched: 16. Germline assignment: CDR1 LGHNT and CDR2 FRNRAP. The CDR3 loop spans 19 amino acids. Supplemented by reference TRBV12-5 and TRBJ2-1, the full variable domain reads DARVTQTPRHKVTEMGQEVTMRCQPILGHNTVFWYRQTMMQGLELLAYFRNRAPLDDSGMPKDRFSAEMPDATLATLKIQPSEPRDSAVYFCASGLPPPGGGASDNEQFFGPGTRLTVL.

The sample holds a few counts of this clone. The DNA for the CDR3 is TGTGCCAGCAGGCCAACAGGGGGGAATGGCGAAAAACTGTTTTTT. Its translation is CASRPTGGNGEKLFF. The rearrangement links TRBV28 to TRBJ1-4, with TRBD1 identical over 8 bases. Germline V lookup: CDR1 MDHEN, CDR2 SYDVKM. V was pared by 6 bases and J by 8 bases, with 11 bases of the junction left unmatched. The length of the CDR3 is 15 residues.

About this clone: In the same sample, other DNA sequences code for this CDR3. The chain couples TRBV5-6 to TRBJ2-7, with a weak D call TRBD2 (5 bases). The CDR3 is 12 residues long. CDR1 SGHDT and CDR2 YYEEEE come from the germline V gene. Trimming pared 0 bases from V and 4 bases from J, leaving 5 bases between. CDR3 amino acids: CASSLGRYEQYF. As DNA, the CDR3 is TGTGCCAGCAGCTTGGGGAGGTACGAGCAGTACTTC.

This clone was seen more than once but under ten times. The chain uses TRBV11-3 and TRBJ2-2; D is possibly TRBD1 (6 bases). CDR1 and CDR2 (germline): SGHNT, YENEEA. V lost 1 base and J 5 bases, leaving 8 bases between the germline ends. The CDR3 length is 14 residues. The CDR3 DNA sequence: TGTGCCAGCAGCTTAGGACAGGCGACCGGGGAGCTGTTTTTT. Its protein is CASSLGQATGELFF.

The CDR3 coding sequence is TGTGCCAGCAGCCTACAGGGTCGGCAAGAGACCCAGTACTTC. Its protein is CASSLQGRQETQYF. The genes are TRBV5-4 and TRBJ2-5; D perhaps matches TRBD1 (6 bases). CDR1 SGHNT and CDR2 YYREEE come from the germline V gene (reference sequence). The V gene lost 4 bases and the J gene lost 2 bases, with 12 bases spanning the gap. CDR3 size: 14 residues.

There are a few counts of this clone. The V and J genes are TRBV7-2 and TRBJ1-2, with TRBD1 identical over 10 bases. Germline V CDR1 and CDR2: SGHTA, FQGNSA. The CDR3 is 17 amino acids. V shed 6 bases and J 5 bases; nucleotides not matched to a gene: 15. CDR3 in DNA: TGTGCCAGCAGTCAGCAACCCCCCGGGACAGGGGTATATGGCTACACCTTC. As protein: CASSQQPPGTGVYGYTF.

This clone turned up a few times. The CDR3 spells CASSFTGGNNSPLHF. CDR3 nucleotides: TGCGCCAGCAGCTTCACAGGGGGGAATAATTCACCCCTCCACTTT. This chain joins TRBV5-1 and TRBJ1-6; 8 bases line up with TRBD1. This CDR3 is built from 15 residues. The V gene's germline CDR1 is SGHRS and CDR2 YFSETQ. V shed 2 bases, J shed 5 bases, and the junction held 3 bases outside the gene matches.

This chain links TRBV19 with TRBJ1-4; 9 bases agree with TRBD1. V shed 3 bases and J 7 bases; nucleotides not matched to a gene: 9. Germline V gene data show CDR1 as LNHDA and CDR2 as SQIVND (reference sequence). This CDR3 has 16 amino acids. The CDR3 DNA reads TGTGCCAGTAGTATGGGGGACCGGGACAGGGTTGAAAAACTGTTTTTT. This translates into CASSMGDRDRVEKLFF. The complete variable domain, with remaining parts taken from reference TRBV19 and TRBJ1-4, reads DGGITQSPKYLFRKEGQNVTLSCEQNLNHDAMYWYRQDPGQGLRLIYYSQIVNDFQKGDIAEGYSVSREKKESFPLTVTSAQKNPTAFYLCASSMGDRDRVEKLFFGSGTQLSVL.

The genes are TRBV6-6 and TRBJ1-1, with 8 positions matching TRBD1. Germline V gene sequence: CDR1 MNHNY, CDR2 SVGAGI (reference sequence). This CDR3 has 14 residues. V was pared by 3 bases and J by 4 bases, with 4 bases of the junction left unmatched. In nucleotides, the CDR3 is TGTGCCAGCAGTTATAACAGGGGGTCCACTGAAGCTTTCTTT. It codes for CASSYNRGSTEAFF.

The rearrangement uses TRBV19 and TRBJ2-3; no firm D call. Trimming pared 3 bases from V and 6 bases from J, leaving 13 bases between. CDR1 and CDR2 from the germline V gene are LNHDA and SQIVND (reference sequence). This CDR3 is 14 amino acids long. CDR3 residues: CASSILVAPDTQYF. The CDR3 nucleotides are TGTGCCAGTAGTATCCTGGTGGCCCCGGATACGCAGTATTTT.